This TCR beta chain is drawn from a study of response to subunit inactivated influenza vaccine. The CDR3 covers 12 residues. Trimming left V 6 bases short and J 7 bases short, with 10 bases between. Germline assignment: CDR1 MNHEY and CDR2 SVGEGT. TCRdb reanalysed the RT-PCR reads using MiXCR and keeps one entry per CDR3 protein. The sample contains approximately 530,000 distinct CDR3 sequences, around 7.7% of which appear only once. This clonotype was detected many times. Sample: PBMCs from blood, taken roughly 24 months after vaccination. This receptor was obtained from a man between 50 and 75 years old who received an inactivated influenza vaccine. V usage is TRBV6-2 or TRBV6-3 and J usage is TRBJ1-5, with no clear D. The CDR3 region is CASSYKSQPQHF. The CDR3 DNA is TGTGCCAGCAGCTATAAAAGCCAGCCCCAGCATTTT.